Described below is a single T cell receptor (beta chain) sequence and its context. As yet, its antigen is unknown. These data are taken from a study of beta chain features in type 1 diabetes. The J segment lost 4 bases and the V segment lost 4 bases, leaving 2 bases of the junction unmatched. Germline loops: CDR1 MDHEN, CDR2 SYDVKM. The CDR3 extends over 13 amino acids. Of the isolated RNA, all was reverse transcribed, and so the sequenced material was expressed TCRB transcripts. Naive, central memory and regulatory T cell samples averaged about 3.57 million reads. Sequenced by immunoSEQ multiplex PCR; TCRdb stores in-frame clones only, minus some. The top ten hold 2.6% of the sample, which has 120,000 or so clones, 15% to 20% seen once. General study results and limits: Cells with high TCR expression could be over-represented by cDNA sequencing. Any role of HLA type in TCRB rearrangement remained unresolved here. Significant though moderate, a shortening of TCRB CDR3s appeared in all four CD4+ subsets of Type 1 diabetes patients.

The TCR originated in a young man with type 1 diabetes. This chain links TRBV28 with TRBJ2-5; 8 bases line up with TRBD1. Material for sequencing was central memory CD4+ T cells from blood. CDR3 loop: CASSSTGVETQYF. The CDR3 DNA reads TGTGCCAGCAGTTCGACAGGGGTAGAGACCCAGTACTTC.